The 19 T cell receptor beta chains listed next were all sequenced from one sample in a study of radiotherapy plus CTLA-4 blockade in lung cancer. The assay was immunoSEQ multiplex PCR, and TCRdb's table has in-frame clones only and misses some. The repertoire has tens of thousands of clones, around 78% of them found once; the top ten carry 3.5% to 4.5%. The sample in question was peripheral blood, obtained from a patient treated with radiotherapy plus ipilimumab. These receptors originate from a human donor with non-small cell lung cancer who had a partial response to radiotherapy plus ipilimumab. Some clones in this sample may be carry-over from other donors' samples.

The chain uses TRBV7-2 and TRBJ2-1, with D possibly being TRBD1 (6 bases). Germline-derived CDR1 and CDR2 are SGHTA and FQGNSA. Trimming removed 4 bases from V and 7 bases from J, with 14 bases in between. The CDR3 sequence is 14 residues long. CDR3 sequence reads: CASSSQGRGNEQFF. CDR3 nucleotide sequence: TGTGCCAGCAGCTCTCAGGGCAGGGGTAATGAGCAGTTCTTC.

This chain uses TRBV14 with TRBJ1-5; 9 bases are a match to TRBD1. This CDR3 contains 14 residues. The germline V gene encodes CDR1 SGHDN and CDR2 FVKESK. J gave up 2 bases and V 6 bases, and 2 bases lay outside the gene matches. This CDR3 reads CASSRTGGNQPQHF. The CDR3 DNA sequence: TGTGCCAGCAGTAGGACAGGGGGCAATCAGCCCCAGCATTTT.

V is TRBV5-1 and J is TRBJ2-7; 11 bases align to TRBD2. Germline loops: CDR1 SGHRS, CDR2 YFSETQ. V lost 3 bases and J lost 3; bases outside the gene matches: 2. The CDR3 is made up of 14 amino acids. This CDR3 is CASSSSGGNYEQYF. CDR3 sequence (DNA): TGCGCCAGCAGCTCTAGCGGGGGGAACTACGAGCAGTACTTC.

CDR3 nucleotide sequence: TGTGCCAGCAGCAGGGACAGGGGGTACTCCTACGAGCAGTACTTC. Translated, it gives CASSRDRGYSYEQYF. The rearrangement uses TRBV11-2 and TRBJ2-7; 11 positions match TRBD1. CDR3 length: 15 amino acids. The trim removed 5 bases at V and 0 bases at J, leaving 3 bases unmatched. Germline-derived CDR1 and CDR2 are SGHAT and FQNNGV.

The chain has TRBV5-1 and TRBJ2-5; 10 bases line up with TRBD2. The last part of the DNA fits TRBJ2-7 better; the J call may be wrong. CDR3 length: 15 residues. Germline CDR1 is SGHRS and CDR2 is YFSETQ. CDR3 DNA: TGCGCCAGCAGCATGCGACCTAGCGGGAGTCGCGAGCAGTACTTC. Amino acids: CASSMRPSGSREQYF.

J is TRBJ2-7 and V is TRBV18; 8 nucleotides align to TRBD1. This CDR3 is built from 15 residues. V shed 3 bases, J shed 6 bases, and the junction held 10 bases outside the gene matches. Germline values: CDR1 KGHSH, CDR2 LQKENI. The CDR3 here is CASSPDRVGKSEQYF. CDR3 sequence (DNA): TGTGCCAGCTCACCGGACAGGGTGGGGAAGAGCGAGCAGTACTTC.

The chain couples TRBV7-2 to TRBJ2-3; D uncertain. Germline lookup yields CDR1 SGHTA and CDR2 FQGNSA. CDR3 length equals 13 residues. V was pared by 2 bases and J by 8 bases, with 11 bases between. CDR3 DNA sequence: TGTGCCAGCAGCTTATCACTCACCGCTACGCAGTATTTT. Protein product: CASSLSLTATQYF.

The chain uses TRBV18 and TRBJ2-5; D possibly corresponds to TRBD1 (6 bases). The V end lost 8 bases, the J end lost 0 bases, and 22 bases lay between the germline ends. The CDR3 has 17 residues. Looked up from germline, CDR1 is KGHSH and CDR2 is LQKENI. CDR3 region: CASPRGPGTKNQETQYF. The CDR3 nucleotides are TGTGCCAGCCCGAGGGGCCCCGGGACAAAGAACCAAGAGACCCAGTACTTC.

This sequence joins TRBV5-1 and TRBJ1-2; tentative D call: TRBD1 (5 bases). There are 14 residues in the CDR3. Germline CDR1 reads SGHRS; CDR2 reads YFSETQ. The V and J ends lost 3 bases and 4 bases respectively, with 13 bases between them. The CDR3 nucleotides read TGCGCCAGCAGCTCCACGGGGGGGATCTATGGCTACACCTTC. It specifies CASSSTGGIYGYTF.

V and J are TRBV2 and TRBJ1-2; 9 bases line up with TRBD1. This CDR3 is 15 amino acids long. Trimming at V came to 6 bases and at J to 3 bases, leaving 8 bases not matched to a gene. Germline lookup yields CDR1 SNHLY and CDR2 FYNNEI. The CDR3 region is CASRERTGEDYGYTF. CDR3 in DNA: TGTGCCAGCAGGGAGCGGACAGGGGAGGACTATGGCTACACCTTC.

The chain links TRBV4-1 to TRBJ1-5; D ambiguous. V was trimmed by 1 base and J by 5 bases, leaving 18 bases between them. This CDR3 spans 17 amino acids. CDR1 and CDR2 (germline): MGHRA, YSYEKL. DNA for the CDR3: TGCGCCAGCAGCCAAGTTGGGGTCGGCGGGGTCTATCAGCCCCAGCATTTT. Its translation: CASSQVGVGGVYQPQHF.

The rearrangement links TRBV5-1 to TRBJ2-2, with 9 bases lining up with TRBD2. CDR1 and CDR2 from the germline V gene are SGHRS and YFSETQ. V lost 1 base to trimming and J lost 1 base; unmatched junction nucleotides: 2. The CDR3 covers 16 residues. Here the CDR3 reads CASSLLAGENTGELFF. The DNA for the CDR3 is TGCGCCAGCAGCTTGTTAGCGGGGGAGAACACCGGGGAGCTGTTTTTT. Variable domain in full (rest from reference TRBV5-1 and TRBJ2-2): KAGVTQTPRYLIKTRGQQVTLSCSPISGHRSVSWYQQTPGQGLQFLFEYFSETQRNKGNFPGRFSGRQFSNSRSEMNVSTLELGDSALYLCASSLLAGENTGELFFGEGSRLTVL.

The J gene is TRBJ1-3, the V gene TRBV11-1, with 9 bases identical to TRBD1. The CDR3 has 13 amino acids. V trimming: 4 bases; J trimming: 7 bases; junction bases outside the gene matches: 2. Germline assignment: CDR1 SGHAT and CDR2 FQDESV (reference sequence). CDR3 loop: CASSWTGENTIYF. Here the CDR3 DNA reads TGTGCCAGCAGCTGGACAGGGGAGAACACCATATATTTT.

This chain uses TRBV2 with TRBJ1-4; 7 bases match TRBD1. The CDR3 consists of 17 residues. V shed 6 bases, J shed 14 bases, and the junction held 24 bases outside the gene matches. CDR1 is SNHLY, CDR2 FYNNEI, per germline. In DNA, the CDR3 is TGTGCCAGCAGAAAAGACAGGGAAGTTCTGGGCAGATTCTCCCTGTTTTTT. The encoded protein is CASRKDREVLGRFSLFF.

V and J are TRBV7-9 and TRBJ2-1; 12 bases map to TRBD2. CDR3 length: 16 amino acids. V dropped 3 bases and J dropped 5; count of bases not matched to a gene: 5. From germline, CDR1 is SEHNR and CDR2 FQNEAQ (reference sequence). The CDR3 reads CASSLDLAGGHNEQFF. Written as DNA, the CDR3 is TGTGCCAGCAGCTTGGACCTAGCGGGGGGGCACAATGAGCAGTTCTTC.

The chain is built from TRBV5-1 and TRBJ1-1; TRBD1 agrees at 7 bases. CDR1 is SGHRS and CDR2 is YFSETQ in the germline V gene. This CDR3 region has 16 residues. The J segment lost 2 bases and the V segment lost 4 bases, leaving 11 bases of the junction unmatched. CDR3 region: CASSPVGGGVNTEAFF. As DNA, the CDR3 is TGCGCCAGCAGCCCGGTTGGAGGGGGCGTAAACACTGAAGCTTTCTTT.

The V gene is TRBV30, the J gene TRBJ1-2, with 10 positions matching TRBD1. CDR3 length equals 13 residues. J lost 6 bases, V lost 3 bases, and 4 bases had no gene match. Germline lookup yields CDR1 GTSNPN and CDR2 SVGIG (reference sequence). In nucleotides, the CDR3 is TGTGCCTGGAGGACAGGGGGCGCACATGGCTACACCTTC. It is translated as CAWRTGGAHGYTF.

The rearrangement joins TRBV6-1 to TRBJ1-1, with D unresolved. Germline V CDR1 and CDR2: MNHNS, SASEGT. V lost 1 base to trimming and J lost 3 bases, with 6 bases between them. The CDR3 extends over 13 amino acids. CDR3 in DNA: TGTGCCAGCAGTGAAGATCCGGACACTGAAGCTTTCTTT. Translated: CASSEDPDTEAFF.

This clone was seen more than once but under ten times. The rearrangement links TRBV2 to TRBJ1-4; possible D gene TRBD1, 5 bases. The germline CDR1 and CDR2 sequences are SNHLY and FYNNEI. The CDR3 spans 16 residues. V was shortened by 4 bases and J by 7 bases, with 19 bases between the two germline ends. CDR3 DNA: TGTGCCAGCAGTGGGGTATATGGGACTTTAAGTGAAAAACTGTTTTTT. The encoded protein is CASSGVYGTLSEKLFF.